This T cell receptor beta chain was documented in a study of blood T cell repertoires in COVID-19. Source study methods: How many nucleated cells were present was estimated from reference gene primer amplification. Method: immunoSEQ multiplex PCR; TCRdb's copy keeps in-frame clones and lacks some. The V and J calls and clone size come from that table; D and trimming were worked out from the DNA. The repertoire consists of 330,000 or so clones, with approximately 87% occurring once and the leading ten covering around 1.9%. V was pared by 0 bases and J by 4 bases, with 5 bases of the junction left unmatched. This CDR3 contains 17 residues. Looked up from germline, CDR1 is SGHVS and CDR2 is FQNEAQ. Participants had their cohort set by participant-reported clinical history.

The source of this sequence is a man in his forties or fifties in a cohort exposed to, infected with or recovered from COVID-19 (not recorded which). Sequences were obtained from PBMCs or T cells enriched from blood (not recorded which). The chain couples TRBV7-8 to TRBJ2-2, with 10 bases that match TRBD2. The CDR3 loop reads CASSLARWTSGTGELFF. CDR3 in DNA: TGTGCCAGCAGCTTAGCGCGGTGGACTAGCGGCACCGGGGAGCTGTTTTTT.